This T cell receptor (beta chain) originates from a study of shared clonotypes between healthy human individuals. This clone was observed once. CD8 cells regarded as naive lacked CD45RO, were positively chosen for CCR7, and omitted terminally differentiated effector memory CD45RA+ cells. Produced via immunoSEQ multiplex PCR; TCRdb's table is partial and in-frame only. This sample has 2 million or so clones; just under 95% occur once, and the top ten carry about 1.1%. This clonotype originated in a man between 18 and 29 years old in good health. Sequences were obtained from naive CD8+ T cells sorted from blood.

CDR3 sequence: CASSLTGAEQYF. The CDR3 DNA reads as TGTGCCAGCAGCTTGACAGGGGCCGAGCAGTACTTC. This chain joins TRBV5-6 and TRBJ2-7, with TRBD1 matching over 7 bases. Germline-derived CDR1 and CDR2 are SGHDT and YYEEEE. The CDR3 covers 12 residues. J was trimmed by 6 bases and V by 1 base; bases with no gene match: 1.